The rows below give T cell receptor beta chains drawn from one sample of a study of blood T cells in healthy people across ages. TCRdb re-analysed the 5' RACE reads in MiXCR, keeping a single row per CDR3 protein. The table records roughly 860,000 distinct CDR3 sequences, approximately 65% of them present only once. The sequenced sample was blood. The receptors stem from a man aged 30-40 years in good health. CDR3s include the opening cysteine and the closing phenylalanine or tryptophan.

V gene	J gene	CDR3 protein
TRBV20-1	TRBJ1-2	CSAYLGNYGYTF
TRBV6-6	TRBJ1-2	CASSFEDSRRYGYTF
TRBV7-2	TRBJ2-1	CASSGRRTYNEQFF
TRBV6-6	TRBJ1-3	CALRAGDGNTIYF
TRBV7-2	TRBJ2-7	CASSLATGGDEQYF
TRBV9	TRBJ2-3	CASSHPAFGGTDTQYF
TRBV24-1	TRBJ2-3	CATSDRTGTTSTDTQYF
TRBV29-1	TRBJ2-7	CSVSGTGGTYEQYF
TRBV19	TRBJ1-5	CASKFGQGAYDGNQPQHF
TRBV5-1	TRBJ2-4	CASSLEGGRAKNIQYF
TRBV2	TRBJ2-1	CASSAAFVGPAYNEQFF
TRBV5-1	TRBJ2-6	CASSSHSGANVLTF
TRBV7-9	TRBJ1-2	CASSSHLTDPNYGYTF
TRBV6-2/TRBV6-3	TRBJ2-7	CASSLSEWRIYEQYF
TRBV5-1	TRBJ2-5	CASSFLGTDQETQYF
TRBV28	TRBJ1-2	CASRNPGTDSYGYTF
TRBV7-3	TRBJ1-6	CASARDYNNSPLHF
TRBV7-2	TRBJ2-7	CASSWGTGFEVAASYEQYF
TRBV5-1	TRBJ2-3	CARTGLAGGCTDTQYF